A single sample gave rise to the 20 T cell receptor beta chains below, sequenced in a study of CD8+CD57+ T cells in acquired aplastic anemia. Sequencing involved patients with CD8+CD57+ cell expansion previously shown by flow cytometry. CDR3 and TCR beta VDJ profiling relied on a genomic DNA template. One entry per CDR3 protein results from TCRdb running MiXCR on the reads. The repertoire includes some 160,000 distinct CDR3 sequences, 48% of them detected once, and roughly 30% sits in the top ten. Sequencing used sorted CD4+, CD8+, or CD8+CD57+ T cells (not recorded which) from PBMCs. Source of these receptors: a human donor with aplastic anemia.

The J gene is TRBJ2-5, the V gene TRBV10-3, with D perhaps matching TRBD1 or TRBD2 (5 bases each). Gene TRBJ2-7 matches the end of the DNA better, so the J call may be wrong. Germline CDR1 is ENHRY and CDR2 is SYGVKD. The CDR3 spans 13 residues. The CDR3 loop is CAISRGLAYEQYF. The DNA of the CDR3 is TGTGCCATCAGTCGGGGCCTAGCCTACGAGCAGTACTTC.

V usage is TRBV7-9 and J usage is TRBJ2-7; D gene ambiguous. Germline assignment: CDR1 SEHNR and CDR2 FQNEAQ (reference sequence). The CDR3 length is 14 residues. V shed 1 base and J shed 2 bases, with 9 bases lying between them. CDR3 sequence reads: CASSLEQPTYEQYF. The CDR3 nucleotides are TGTGCCAGCAGCTTAGAACAGCCTACCTACGAGCAGTACTTC.

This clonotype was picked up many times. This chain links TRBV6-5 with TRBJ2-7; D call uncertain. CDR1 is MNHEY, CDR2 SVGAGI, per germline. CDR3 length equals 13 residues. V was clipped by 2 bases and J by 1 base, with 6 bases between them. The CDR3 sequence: CASSYGGSYEQYF. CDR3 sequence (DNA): TGTGCCAGCAGTTACGGCGGTTCCTACGAGCAGTACTTC.

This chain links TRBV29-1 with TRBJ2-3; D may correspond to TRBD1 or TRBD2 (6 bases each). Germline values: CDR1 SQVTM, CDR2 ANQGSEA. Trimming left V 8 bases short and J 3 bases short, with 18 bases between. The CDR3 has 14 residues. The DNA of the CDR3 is TGCAGCAGTGACCTAAGGGGGGCTACAGATACGCAGTATTTT. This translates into CSSDLRGATDTQYF.

CDR3 bases: TGTGCCAGCAGCCAAGGCATGGGACAGCCCTACGAGCAGTACTTC. This gives the protein CASSQGMGQPYEQYF. This chain joins TRBV14 and TRBJ2-7; 7 positions match TRBD1. The CDR3 extends over 15 amino acids. After removal of 1 base from V and 2 bases from J, the junction contained 5 bases not matched to a gene. Per the germline V gene, CDR1 is SGHDN and CDR2 is FVKESK.

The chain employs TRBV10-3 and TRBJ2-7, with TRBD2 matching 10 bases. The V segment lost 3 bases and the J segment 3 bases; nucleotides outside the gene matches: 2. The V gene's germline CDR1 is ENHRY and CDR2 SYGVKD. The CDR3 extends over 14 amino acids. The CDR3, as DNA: TGTGCCATCAGTGAATCTAGCGGGGGCTACGAGCAGTACTTC. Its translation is CAISESSGGYEQYF.

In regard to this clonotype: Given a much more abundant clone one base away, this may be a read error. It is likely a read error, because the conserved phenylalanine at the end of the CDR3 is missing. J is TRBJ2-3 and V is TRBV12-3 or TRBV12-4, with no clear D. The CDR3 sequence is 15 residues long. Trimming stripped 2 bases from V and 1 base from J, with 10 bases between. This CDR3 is CASSLSPGGTDTQYS. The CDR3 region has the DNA TGTGCCAGCAGTTTAAGCCCCGGCGGCACAGATACGCAGTATTCT.

In DNA form, the CDR3 reads TGCAGTGCTAGTCCAGGGTCGGGGTGGGCTAATTCACCCCTCCACTTT. Translation gives CSASPGSGWANSPLHF. The V gene is TRBV20-1, the J gene TRBJ1-6, with D perhaps matching TRBD1 (5 bases). Germline loops: CDR1 DFQATT, CDR2 SNEGSKA (reference sequence). With 3 bases removed from V and 6 bases from J, the gap between germline ends came to 18 bases. The CDR3 has 16 amino acids.

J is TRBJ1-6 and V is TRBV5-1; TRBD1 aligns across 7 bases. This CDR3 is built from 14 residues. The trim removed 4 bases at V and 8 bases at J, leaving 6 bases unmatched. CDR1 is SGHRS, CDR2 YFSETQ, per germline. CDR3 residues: CASSAGTADSPLHF. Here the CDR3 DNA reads TGCGCCAGCAGCGCGGGGACAGCGGATTCACCCCTCCACTTT.

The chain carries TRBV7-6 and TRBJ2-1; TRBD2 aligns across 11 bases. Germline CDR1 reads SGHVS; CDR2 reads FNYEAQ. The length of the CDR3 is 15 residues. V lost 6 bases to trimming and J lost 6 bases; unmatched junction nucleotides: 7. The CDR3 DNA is TGTGCCAGCAGAGCAGGGACTAGCGGACCCAATGAGCAGTTCTTC. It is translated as CASRAGTSGPNEQFF.

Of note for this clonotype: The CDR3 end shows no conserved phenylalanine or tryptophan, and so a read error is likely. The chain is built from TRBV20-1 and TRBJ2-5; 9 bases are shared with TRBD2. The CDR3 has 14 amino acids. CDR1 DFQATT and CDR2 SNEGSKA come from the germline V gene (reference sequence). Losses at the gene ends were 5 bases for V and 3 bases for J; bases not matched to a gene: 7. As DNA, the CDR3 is TGCAGTGCTGGCGTGGGACTAGCAGAAGAGACCCAGTACCTC. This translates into CSAGVGLAEETQYL.

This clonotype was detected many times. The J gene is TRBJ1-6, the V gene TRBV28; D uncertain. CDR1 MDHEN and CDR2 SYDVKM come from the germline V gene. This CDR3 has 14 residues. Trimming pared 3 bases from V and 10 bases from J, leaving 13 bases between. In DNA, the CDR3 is TGTGCCAGCAGTTTGAGTAGGTTTGGGTCACCCCTCCACTTT. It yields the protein CASSLSRFGSPLHF.

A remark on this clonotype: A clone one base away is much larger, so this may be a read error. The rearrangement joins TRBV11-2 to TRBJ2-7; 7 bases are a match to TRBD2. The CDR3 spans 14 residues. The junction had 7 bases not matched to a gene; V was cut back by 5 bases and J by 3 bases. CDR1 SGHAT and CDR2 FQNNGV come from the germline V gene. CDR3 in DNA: TGTGCCAGCAGCAAGTACTCTAGCGGCTACGAGCAGTACTTC. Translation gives CASSKYSSGYEQYF.

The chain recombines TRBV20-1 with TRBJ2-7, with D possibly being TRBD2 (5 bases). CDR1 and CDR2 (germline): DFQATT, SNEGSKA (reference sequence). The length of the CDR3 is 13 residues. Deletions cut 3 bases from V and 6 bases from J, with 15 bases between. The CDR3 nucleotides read TGCAGTGCTAGTTATAACGCAGCGGCCGAGCAGTACTTC. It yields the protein CSASYNAAAEQYF.

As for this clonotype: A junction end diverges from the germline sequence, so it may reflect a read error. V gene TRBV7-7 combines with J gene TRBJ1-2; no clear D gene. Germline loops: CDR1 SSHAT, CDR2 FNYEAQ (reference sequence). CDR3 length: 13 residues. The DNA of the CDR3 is TGTGCTAGCAGCTCGGGCCTTGGGCTAGGCTACACCTTC. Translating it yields CASSSGLGLGYTF.

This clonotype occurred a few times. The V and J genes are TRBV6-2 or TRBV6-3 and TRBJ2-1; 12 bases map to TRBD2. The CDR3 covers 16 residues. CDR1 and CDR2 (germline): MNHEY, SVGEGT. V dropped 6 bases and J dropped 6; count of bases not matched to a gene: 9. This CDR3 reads CASSSNLAGGINEQFF. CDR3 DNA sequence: TGTGCCAGCAGCTCGAATCTAGCGGGAGGGATCAATGAGCAGTTCTTC.

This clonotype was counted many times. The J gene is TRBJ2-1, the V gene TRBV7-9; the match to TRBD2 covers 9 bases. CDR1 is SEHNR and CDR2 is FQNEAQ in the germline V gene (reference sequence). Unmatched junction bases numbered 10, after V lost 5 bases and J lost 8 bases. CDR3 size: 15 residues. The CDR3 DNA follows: TGTGCCAGCAGCGCCTATAGCGGGAGTGGGGATGAGCAGTTCTTC. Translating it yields CASSAYSGSGDEQFF.

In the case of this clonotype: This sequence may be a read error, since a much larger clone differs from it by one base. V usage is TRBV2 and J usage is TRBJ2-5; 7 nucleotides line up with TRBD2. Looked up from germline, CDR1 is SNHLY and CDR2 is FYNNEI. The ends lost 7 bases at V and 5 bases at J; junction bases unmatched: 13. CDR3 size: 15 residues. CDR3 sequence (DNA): TGTGCCAGCAACCTCATAGCGGGCCACGGGGAGACCCAGTACTTC. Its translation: CASNLIAGHGETQYF.

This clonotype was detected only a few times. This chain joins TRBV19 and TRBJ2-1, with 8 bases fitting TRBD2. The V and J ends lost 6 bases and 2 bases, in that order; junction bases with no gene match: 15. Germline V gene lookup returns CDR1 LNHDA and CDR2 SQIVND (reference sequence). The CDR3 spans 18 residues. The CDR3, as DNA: TGTGCCAGTAGAGCTACATCGGGGCTAGCGGGCGCCTACAATGAGCAGTTCTTC. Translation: CASRATSGLAGAYNEQFF. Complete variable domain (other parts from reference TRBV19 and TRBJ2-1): DGGITQSPKYLFRKEGQNVTLSCEQNLNHDAMYWYRQDPGQGLRLIYYSQIVNDFQKGDIAEGYSVSREKKESFPLTVTSAQKNPTAFYLCASRATSGLAGAYNEQFFGPGTRLTVL.

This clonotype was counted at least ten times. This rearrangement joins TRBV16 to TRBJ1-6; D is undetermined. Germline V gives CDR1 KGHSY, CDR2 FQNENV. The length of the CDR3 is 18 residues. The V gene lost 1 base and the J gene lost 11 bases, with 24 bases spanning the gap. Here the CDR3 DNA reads TGTGCCAGCAGCCAATTATTGGACGCTGTTGTGCACCCCCCACCCCTCCACTTT. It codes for CASSQLLDAVVHPPPLHF. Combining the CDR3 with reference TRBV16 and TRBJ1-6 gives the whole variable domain GEEVAQTPKHLVRGEGQKAKLYCAPIKGHSYVFWYQQVLKNEFKFLISFQNENVFDETGMPKERFSAKCLPNSPCSLEIQATKLEDSAVYFCASSQLLDAVVHPPPLHFGNGTRLTVT.